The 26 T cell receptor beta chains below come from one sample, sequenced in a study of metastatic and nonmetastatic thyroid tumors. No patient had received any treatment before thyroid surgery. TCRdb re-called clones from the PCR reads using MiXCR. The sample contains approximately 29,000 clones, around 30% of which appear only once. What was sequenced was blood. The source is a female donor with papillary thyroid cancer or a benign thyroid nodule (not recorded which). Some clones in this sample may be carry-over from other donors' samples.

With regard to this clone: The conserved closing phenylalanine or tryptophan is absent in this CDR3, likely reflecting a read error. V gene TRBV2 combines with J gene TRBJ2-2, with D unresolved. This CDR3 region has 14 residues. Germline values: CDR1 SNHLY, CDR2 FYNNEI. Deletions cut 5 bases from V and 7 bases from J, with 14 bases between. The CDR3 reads CASSPVMGYGELFC. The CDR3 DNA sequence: TGTGCCAGCAGTCCCGTTATGGGGTACGGGGAGCTGTTTTGT.

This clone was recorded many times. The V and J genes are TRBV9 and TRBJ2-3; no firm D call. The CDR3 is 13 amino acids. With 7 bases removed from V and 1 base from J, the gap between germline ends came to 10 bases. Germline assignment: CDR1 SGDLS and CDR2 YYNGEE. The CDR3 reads CASEALRTDTQYF. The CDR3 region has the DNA TGTGCCAGCGAGGCGCTGCGCACAGATACGCAGTATTTT.

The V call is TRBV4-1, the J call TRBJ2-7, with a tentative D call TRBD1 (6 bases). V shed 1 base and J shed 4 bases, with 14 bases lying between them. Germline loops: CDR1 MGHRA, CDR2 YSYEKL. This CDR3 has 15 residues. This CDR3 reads CASSQATGSRYEQYF. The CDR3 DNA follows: TGCGCCAGCAGCCAAGCCACAGGGTCCCGGTACGAGCAGTACTTC.

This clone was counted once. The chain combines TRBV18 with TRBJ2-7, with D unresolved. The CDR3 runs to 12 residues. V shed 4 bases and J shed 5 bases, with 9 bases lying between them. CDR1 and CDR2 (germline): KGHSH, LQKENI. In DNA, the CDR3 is TGTGCCAGCTCACTCCTTGGGCACGAGCAGTACTTC. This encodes CASSLLGHEQYF.

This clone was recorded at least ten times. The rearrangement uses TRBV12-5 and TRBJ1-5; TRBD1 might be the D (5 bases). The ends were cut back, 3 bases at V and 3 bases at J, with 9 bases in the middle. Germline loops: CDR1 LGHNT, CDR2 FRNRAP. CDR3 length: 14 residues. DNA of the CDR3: TGTGCTAGTGGTTTAGGACAAAACAATCAGCCCCAGCATTTT. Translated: CASGLGQNNQPQHF.

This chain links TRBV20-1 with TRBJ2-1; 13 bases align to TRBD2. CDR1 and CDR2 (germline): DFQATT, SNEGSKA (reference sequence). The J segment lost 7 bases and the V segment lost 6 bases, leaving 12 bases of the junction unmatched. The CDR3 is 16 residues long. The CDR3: CSAPEGLAGAYNEQFF. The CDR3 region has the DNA TGCAGTGCACCTGAAGGACTAGCGGGAGCGTATAATGAGCAGTTCTTC.

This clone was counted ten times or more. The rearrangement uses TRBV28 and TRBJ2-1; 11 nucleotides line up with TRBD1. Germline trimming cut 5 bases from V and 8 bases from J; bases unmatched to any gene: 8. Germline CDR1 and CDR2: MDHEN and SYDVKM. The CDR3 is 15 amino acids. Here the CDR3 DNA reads TGTGCCAGCAGTCTTGGACAGGGGGCAAGGGATGAGCAGTTCTTC. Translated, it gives CASSLGQGARDEQFF.

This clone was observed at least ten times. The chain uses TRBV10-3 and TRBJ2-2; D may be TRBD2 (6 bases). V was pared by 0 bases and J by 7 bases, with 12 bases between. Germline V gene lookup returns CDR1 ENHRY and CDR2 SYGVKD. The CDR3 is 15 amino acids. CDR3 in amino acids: CAISESAGTGGELFF. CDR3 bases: TGTGCCATCAGTGAGTCGGCGGGAACGGGCGGGGAGCTGTTTTTT.

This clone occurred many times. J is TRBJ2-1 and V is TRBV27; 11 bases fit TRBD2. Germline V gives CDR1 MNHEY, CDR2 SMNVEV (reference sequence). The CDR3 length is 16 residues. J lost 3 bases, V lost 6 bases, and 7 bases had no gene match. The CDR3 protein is CASRLAGGISYNEQFF. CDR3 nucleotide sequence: TGTGCCAGCAGGTTAGCGGGAGGGATTAGCTACAATGAGCAGTTCTTC.

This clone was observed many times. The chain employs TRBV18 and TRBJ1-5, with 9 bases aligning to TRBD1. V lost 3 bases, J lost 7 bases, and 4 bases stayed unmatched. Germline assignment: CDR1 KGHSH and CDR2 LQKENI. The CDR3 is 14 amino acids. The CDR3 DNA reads TGTGCCAGCTCACCTACAGGGGGCGAGCAGCCCCAGCATTTT. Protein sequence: CASSPTGGEQPQHF.

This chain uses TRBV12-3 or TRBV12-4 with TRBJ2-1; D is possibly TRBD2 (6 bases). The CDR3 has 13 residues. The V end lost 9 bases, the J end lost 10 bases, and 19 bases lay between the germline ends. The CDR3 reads CASNLAGSDEQFF. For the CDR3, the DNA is TGTGCCAGTAATTTGGCGGGGTCAGACGAGCAGTTCTTC.

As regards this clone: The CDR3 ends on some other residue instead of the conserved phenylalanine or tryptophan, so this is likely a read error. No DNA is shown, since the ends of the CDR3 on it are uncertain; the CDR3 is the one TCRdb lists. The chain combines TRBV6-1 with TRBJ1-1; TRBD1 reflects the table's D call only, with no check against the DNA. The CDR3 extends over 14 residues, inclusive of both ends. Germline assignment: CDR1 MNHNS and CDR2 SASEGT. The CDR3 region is CASSRQGWNTDDFC.

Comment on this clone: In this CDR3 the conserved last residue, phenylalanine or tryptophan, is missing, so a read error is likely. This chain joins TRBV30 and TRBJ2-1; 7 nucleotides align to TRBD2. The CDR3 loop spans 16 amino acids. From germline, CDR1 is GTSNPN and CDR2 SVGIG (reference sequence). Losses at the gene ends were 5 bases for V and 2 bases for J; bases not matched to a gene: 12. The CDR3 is CAWCRYEGGPYNEQFS. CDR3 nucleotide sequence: TGTGCCTGGTGTCGGTACGAGGGAGGGCCCTACAATGAGCAGTTCAGC.

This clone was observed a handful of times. CDR3: CASRRGDRVIFEQYF. The CDR3 DNA reads as TGTGCCAGCAGACGCGGGGACAGGGTGATATTCGAGCAGTACTTC. The chain joins TRBV6-1 to TRBJ2-7; 9 positions match TRBD1. The CDR3 totals 15 residues. From germline, CDR1 is MNHNS and CDR2 SASEGT. The V gene end was trimmed by 6 bases and the J gene end by 6 bases; junction bases not matched to a gene: 12.

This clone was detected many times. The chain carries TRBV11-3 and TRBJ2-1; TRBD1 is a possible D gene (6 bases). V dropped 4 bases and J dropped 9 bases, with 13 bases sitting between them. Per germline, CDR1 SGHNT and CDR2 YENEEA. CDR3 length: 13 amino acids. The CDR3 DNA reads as TGTGCCAGCAGCTCAATTACAGGGATTGAGCAGTTCTTC. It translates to CASSSITGIEQFF.

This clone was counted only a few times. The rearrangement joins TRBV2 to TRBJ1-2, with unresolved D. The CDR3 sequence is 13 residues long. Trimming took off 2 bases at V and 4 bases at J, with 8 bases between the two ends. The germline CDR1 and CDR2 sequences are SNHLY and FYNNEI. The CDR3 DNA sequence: TGTGCCAGCAGTGAATCCGTCCTCTATGGCTACACCTTC. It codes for CASSESVLYGYTF.

The CDR3 coding sequence is TGTGCCAGCAGTTACCGGGGACACCAGCCCCAGCATTTT. Amino acid sequence: CASSYRGHQPQHF. The V call is TRBV6-5, the J call TRBJ1-5; D is possibly TRBD1 (6 bases). Trimming pared 2 bases from V and 7 bases from J, leaving 9 bases between. CDR3 length: 13 amino acids. CDR1 and CDR2 (germline): MNHEY, SVGAGI.

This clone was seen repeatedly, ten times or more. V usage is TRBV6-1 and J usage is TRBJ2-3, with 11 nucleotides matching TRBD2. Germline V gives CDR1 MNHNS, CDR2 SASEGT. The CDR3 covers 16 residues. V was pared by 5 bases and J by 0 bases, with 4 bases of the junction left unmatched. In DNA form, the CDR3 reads TGTGCCAGCAGTTTCGGGACTAGCGGAAGCACAGATACGCAGTATTTT. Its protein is CASSFGTSGSTDTQYF.

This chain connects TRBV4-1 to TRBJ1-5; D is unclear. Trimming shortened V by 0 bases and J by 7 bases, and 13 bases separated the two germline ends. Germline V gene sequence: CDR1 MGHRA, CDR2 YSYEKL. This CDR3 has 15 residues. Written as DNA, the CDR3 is TGCGCCAGCAGCCAAGATAACGGTGTCCTCCAGCCCCAGCATTTT. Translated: CASSQDNGVLQPQHF.

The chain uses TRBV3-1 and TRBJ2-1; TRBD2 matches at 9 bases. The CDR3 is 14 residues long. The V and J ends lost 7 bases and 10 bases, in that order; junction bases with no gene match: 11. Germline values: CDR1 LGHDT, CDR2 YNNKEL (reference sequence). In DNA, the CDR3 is TGTGCCAGCATGGTTAGCGGGAGCCGTAAAGAGCAGTTCTTC. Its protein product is CASMVSGSRKEQFF.

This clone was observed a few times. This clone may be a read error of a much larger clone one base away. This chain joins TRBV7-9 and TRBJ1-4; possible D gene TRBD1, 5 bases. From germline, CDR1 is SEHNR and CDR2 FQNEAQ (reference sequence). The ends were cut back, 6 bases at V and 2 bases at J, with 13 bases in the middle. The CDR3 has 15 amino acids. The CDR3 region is CASSPGLPTNEKLFF. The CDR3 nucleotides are TGTGCCAGCAGTCCAGGGTTGCCGACTAATGAAAAACTGTTTTTT.

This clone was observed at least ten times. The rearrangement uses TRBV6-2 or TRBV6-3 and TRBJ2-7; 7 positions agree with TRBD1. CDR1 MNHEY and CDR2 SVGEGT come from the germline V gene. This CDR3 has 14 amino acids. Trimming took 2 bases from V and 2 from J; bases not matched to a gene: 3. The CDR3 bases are TGTGCCAGCAGTTACGACGGACAGGCCTACGAGCAGTACTTC. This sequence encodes CASSYDGQAYEQYF.

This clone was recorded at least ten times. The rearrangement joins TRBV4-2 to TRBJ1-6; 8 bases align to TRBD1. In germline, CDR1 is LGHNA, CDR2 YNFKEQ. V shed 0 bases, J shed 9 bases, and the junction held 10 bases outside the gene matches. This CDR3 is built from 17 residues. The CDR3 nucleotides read TGTGCCAGCAGCCAAGACACCGAGGGACAGGCGACTTCACCCCTCCACTTT. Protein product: CASSQDTEGQATSPLHF.

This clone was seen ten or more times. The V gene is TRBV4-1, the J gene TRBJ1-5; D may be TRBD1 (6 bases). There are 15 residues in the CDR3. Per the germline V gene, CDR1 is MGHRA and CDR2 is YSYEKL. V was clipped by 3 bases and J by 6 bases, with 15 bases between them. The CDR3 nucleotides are TGCGCCAGCAGCCAGGCGACAGGAGGATTTCAGCCCCAGCATTTT. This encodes CASSQATGGFQPQHF.

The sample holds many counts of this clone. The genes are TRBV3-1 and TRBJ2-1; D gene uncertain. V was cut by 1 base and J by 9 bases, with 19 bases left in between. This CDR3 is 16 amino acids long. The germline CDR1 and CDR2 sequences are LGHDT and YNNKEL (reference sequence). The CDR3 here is CASSQVLSSTHVEQFF. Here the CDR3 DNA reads TGTGCCAGCAGCCAAGTACTATCCTCAACGCACGTTGAGCAGTTCTTC.

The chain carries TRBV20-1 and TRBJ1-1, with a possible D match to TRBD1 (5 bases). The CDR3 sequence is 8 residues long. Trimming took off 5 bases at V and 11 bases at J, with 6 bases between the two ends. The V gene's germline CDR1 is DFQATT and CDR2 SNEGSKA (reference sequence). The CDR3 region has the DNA TGCAGTGCTGGGGGGGCTTTCTTT. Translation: CSAGGAFF.